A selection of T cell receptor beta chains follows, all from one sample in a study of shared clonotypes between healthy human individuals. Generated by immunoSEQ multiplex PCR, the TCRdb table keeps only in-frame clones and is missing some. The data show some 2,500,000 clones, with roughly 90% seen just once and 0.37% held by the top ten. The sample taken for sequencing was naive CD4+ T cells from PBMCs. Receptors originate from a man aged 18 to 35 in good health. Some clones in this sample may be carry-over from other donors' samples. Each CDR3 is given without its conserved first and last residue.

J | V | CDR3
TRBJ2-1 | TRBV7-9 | ASSEIPGTPPSEQF
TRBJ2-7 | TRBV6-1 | ASSEFPGDYEQY
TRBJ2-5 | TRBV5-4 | ASSLDLQVVETQY
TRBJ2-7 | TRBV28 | ASSFGGIIYEQY
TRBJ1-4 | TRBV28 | ASRSQNEKLF
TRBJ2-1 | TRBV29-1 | SVGTGGDEQF
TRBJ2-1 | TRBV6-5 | ASSYSGRVSYNEQF
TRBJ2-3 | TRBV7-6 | ASRTVGGTRDTQY
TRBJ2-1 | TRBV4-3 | ASSQEIAGEQF
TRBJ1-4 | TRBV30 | AWSVEAGGKLF
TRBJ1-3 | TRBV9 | ASSGRIGVGGDTIY
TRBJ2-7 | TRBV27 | ASSLVGSRAGSSYEQY
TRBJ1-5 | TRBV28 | ASTTGLQPQH
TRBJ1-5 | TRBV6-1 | ASSLGGNYNQPQH
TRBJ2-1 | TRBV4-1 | ASSQEYLGLAGTHNEQF
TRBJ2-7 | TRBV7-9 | ASSLGSSGSDEQY
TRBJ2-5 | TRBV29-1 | STWTSVYQETQY
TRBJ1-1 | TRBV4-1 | ASSQVLGQINTEAF